This paragraph covers one T cell receptor (beta chain) sequence. This clone was seen only once. It has no known antigen specificity. Per-nucleotide qualities are absent, and no much larger clonotype sits a single base away. Single viable CD3+CD4+CD8-CD45RO+ cells were sorted as memory CD4+ T cells on a FACSAria II. CMV serostatus was determined using a Roche Elecsys assay that detects serum IgG against CMV pp150, pp28, p38 and p52. Once the samples were thawed, total CD4+ T cells were enriched through positive selection using CD4 magnetic microbeads. Samples originated from another study that specifically interrogated the CD4+ T cell memory repertoire. Peripheral blood mononuclear cells were isolated and cryopreserved following standard operating procedures; serum was stored at -80 °C. The staining relied on CD3-PerCP (BW264/56), CD4-APC (RPA-T4), CD45RO-PE (UCHT1) and CD8-Pacific Orange (3B5) antibodies, and Sytox blue was used to exclude non-viable cells.

The record originates from a study of memory CD4+ T cells and cytomegalovirus serostatus (dated by TCRdb to about 2019). With regard to the full study: The cohort comprised roughly 35 healthy Belgian adults, 9 CMV seropositive and about 24 CMV seronegative. CD4+ memory TCRbeta repertoires of a Belgian cohort with known cytomegalovirus serostatus were sequenced in order to replicate a published TCR-based CMV serostatus classifier.

Genomic DNA was extracted from sorted cells with the Quick-DNA Microprep Kit. Amplification of TCRbeta DNA was done with the immunoSEQ hsTCRbeta kit, following the protocol from the manufacturer. TCRbeta libraries were sequenced on an Illumina MiSeq instrument. Turning to the authors' computational methods: Following removal of out-of-frame sequences, around 2,300,000 distinct TCRbeta sequences were retained, with an average of roughly 70,000 per individual. Each individual was scored using the number of some 150 previously reported CMV-associated TCRbeta sequences that the individual carried and the total number of productive distinct TCRbeta sequences. A beta-binomial model was reimplemented in Python, and random forests from scikit-learn, run with default parameters, were trained on data from the US cohort. Classifier performance on the Belgian cohort was summarized as median AUC with percentile confidence intervals calculated over 10,000 bootstrap iterations. In TCRdb, the immuneACCESS table is reduced to in-frame sequences with V and J assigned. These tables do not hold every clone; where another copy was compared, an unresolved V gene accounts for under half, and the others remain unexplained. From that table come the V and J calls and clone size; the DNA was used to work out D and trimming. Present in this sample are some 56,000 clones, roughly 82% of which were seen just once. Of the sample, 0.4% falls within the top ten clones.

The study at large found these results: For predicting CMV serostatus, the median bootstrapped AUC was roughly 0.96 using the original framework and 0.91 using a US-trained random forest. Of fewer than 200 previously reported CMV-associated TCRbeta sequences, approximately 64 appeared in the CD4+ memory repertoires, each in one to five individuals. Only CD4+CD45RO+ memory cells were sequenced, in contrast to the original study, which included naive and memory CD4+ and CD8+ populations. The results were read as suggesting that the CMV-associated TCR signature is, for the most part, present in the CD4+ memory repertoire. On the Belgian cohort, the classifier built on the original framework reached a median bootstrapped AUC of about 0.95, with a 95% CI of 0.76-1.00.

Trimming removed 10 bases from V and 4 bases from J, leaving 13 bases between the germline ends. The CDR3, cysteine through phenylalanine, is 13 amino acids long. Only the CDR3 DNA stays, 39 bases, in frame from base 1. Reading the germline V gene (reference sequence) gives CDR1 MNHNY and CDR2 SVGAGI. This TCR was recovered from an adult in good health and CMV-seronegative. What was sequenced was memory CD4+ T cells from blood. The receptor chain draws on TRBV6-6 and TRBJ1-4, with a weak D call of TRBD1 (5 bases match). The CDR3 amino acid sequence is: CAIGGNLNEKLFF. The nucleotides are TGTGCCATCGGGGGAAACCTTAATGAAAAACTGTTTTTT.